Following are 27 T cell receptor beta chains from one sample sequenced in a study of glioma-infiltrating T cells. TCR alpha and beta CDR3 regions were amplified from RNA using iRepertoire nested multiplex PCR. TCRdb redid the calling of the multiplex PCR reads with MiXCR, one entry per CDR3 protein. The sample shows roughly 130,000 distinct CDR3 sequences, more than 20% of them seen only once. Material for sequencing was glioma tissue, nonneoplastic brain tissue, or PBMCs (not recorded which). The receptors derive from a human donor with low-grade glioma or glioblastoma, undergoing nonglioma brain surgery, or in good health (not recorded which).

Worth noting for this clonotype: It is likely a read error, because the conserved phenylalanine at the end of the CDR3 is missing. V gene TRBV6-1 combines with J gene TRBJ1-1, with D unresolved. Trimming took 5 bases from V and 1 from J, leaving 8 bases between them. The CDR3 covers 13 residues. Germline-derived CDR1 and CDR2 are MNHNS and SASEGT. The CDR3 nucleotides read TGTGCCAGCAGTCCTACGGAGAACACTGAAGCTTTCTTA. Translating gives CASSPTENTEAFL.

This clonotype was detected only a few times. The chain is built from TRBV20-1 and TRBJ2-1; D is unclear. The V gene lost 4 bases and the J gene lost 2 bases, with 3 bases spanning the gap. Per the germline V gene, CDR1 is DFQATT and CDR2 is SNEGSKA (reference sequence). This CDR3 spans 11 amino acids. The CDR3 DNA reads TGCAGTGCTACGGCCTACAATGAGCAGTTCTTC. As protein: CSATAYNEQFF.

This clonotype has only a few counts. The chain joins TRBV10-3 to TRBJ1-1, with 9 bases identical to TRBD1. The length of the CDR3 is 15 residues. Germline lookup yields CDR1 ENHRY and CDR2 SYGVKD. V was pared by 2 bases and J by 3 bases, with 4 bases of the junction left unmatched. The CDR3 region is CAISERDRVDTEAFF. The CDR3, as DNA: TGTGCCATCAGTGAGAGGGACAGGGTGGACACTGAAGCTTTCTTT.

The chain uses TRBV12-3 or TRBV12-4 and TRBJ1-1; unclear D gene. V shed 6 bases and J shed 2 bases, with 10 bases lying between them. The CDR3 is 13 residues long. The CDR3 region has the DNA TGTGCCAGCAGGCCTCTTGGAAACACTGAAGCTTTCTTT. It encodes CASRPLGNTEAFF.

The table lists this clonotype with many counts. This chain uses TRBV7-9 with TRBJ2-4, with a possible D match to TRBD2 (6 bases). Germline V gene sequence: CDR1 SEHNR, CDR2 FQNEAQ (reference sequence). Trimming shortened V by 6 bases and J by 15 bases, and 21 bases separated the two germline ends. This CDR3 spans 13 amino acids. CDR3: CASSPPGRRAGYF. CDR3 DNA sequence: TGTGCCAGCAGTCCACCCGGCAGGAGGGCTGGGTACTTC.

The table lists this clonotype with many counts. V gene TRBV27 combines with J gene TRBJ1-6; D ambiguous. In germline, CDR1 is MNHEY, CDR2 SMNVEV (reference sequence). Trimming removed 4 bases at V and 9 bases at J, with 13 bases between. CDR3 size: 14 residues. Here the CDR3 DNA reads TGTGCCAGCAGTTCCCGGGTAGCTAGTTCACCCCTCCACTTT. It specifies CASSSRVASSPLHF.

This chain uses TRBV4-1 with TRBJ1-3; TRBD1 agrees at 7 bases. The CDR3 extends over 15 amino acids. Germline lookup yields CDR1 MGHRA and CDR2 YSYEKL. Trimming cost V 4 bases and J 2 bases; bases outside gene matches: 5. CDR3 bases: TGCGCCAGCAGCCTCGACAGGGTCCCTGGAAACACCATATATTTT. Its translation: CASSLDRVPGNTIYF.

This clonotype was counted only a few times. The V call is TRBV28, the J call TRBJ2-5, with TRBD1 identical over 8 bases. This CDR3 spans 14 amino acids. Per germline, CDR1 MDHEN and CDR2 SYDVKM. V trimming: 5 bases; J trimming: 7 bases; junction bases outside the gene matches: 9. In nucleotides, the CDR3 is TGTGCCAGCAGTGTAGGACAGGGTAGCAGGACCCAGTACTTC. Amino acids: CASSVGQGSRTQYF.

This clonotype was counted at least ten times. This chain links TRBV27 with TRBJ1-5; D is unresolved. Germline assignment: CDR1 MNHEY and CDR2 SMNVEV (reference sequence). Trimming took 5 bases from V and 6 from J, leaving 8 bases between them. The CDR3 extends over 12 amino acids. CDR3: CASSRGGQPQHF. The CDR3 DNA sequence: TGTGCCAGCAGTCGGGGTGGTCAGCCCCAGCATTTT.

The sample holds a few counts of this clonotype. V is TRBV6-1 and J is TRBJ1-3, with unresolved D. Germline V CDR1 and CDR2: MNHNS, SASEGT. This CDR3 is 15 amino acids long. Trimming removed 7 bases from V and 0 bases from J, with 13 bases in between. CDR3 residues: CASTLTANSGNTIYF. The CDR3 DNA sequence: TGTGCCAGCACATTGACTGCCAACTCTGGAAACACCATATATTTT.

The gene calls are TRBV6-2 or TRBV6-3 and TRBJ2-7; 8 bases are shared with TRBD1. Germline V gene lookup returns CDR1 MNHEY and CDR2 SVGEGT. V gave up 6 bases and J gave up 0 bases; unmatched junction bases: 7. This CDR3 has 15 residues. The CDR3, as DNA: TGTGCCAGCAGCCGGACAGGGCTCAACTCCTACGAGCAGTACGTC. It is translated as CASSRTGLNSYEQYV.

The chain combines TRBV30 with TRBJ1-1; 7 bases line up with TRBD1. CDR1 and CDR2 (germline): GTSNPN, SVGIG (reference sequence). The CDR3 spans 13 residues. J lost 2 bases, V lost 8 bases, and 8 bases had no gene match. This chain's CDR3 is CARSRQGNTEAFF. CDR3 nucleotides: TGTGCCCGTTCCCGACAGGGCAACACTGAAGCTTTCTTT. The variable domain in full, with the rest retrieved from reference TRBV30 and TRBJ1-1, is SQTIHQWPATLVQPVGSPLSLECTVEGTSNPNLYWYRQAAGRGLQLLFYSVGIGQISSEVPQNLSASRPQDRQFILSSKKLLLSDSGFYLCARSRQGNTEAFFGQGTRLTVV.

This chain links TRBV5-5 with TRBJ2-1, with D possibly being TRBD1 or TRBD2 (6 bases each). Trimming stripped 2 bases from V and 4 bases from J, with 19 bases between. This CDR3 is 17 amino acids long. Germline CDR1 SGHKS, CDR2 YYEKEE (reference sequence). The CDR3 loop is CASSFSARGPSYNEQFF. CDR3 bases: TGTGCCAGCAGCTTCTCCGCCCGGGGGCCTTCATACAATGAGCAGTTCTTC.

J is TRBJ2-7 and V is TRBV28, with 7 bases matching TRBD1. This CDR3 has 11 residues. Germline lookup yields CDR1 MDHEN and CDR2 SYDVKM. The ends lost 8 bases at V and 4 bases at J; junction bases unmatched: 2. Written as DNA, the CDR3 is TGTGCCAGCGGCAGGGGGTACGAGCAGTACGTC. Translating it yields CASGRGYEQYV.

Ten or more counts support this clonotype. This chain links TRBV27 with TRBJ2-1, with 7 bases fitting TRBD1. CDR3 length: 13 amino acids. CDR1 and CDR2 from the germline V gene are MNHEY and SMNVEV (reference sequence). Trimming removed 2 bases from V and 12 bases from J; junction bases left unmatched: 7. CDR3 sequence reads: CASSLEGGKRQFF. CDR3 nucleotides: TGTGCCAGCAGTTTAGAAGGGGGCAAACGGCAGTTCTTC.

Notes on this clonotype: The junction shows a germline mismatch at one end, possibly a read error. The rearrangement links TRBV6-2 or TRBV6-3 to TRBJ2-2; 9 bases match TRBD2. CDR3 length: 15 residues. CDR1 is MNHEY, CDR2 SVGEGT, per germline. DNA for the CDR3: TGTGCCAGCAGAATTAGCGGGGGCCCCACCGGGGAGCTGGTTTTT. This sequence encodes CASRISGGPTGELVF.

The CDR3 sequence: CASSQGDRSILSGNTIYF. The CDR3 nucleotides read TGTGCCAGCAGCCAAGGGGACAGATCTATCCTCTCTGGAAACACCATATATTTT. J is TRBJ1-3 and V is TRBV14; 7 bases fit TRBD1. Germline values: CDR1 SGHDN, CDR2 FVKESK. CDR3 length: 18 amino acids. Unmatched junction bases numbered 9, after V lost 1 base and J lost 0 bases.

This clonotype turned up a few times. The rearrangement links TRBV7-2 to TRBJ2-7; no firm D call. From germline, CDR1 is SGHTA and CDR2 FQGNSA. The length of the CDR3 is 12 residues. With 2 bases removed from V and 5 bases from J, the gap between germline ends came to 7 bases. CDR3 in DNA: TGTGCCAGCAGCTTAAGTAGGAACGAGCAGTACGTC. It codes for CASSLSRNEQYV.

V and J are TRBV28 and TRBJ1-1, with 7 bases that match TRBD1. CDR1 MDHEN and CDR2 SYDVKM come from the germline V gene. The V segment lost 6 bases and the J segment 9 bases; nucleotides outside the gene matches: 13. The CDR3 runs 14 residues. CDR3 region: CASRPFRQGGQAFF. As DNA, the CDR3 is TGTGCCAGCAGACCCTTTCGACAGGGAGGCCAAGCTTTCTTT. Full variable domain (rest looked up from reference TRBV28 and TRBJ1-1): DVKVTQSSRYLVKRTGEKVFLECVQDMDHENMFWYRQDPGLGLRLIYFSYDVKMKEKGDIPEGYSVSREKKERFSLILESASTNQTSMYLCASRPFRQGGQAFFGQGTRLTVV.

This clonotype was seen ten or more times. The chain joins TRBV11-2 to TRBJ1-2, with D perhaps matching TRBD1 (5 bases). Trimming pared 1 base from V and 8 bases from J, leaving 14 bases between. The CDR3 is made up of 14 amino acids. The germline gives CDR1 SGHAT, CDR2 FQNNGV. The CDR3 DNA reads as TGTGCCAGCAGCTTAGCCCGGGGGTATACGGGCTACACCTTC. It specifies CASSLARGYTGYTF.

In regard to this clonotype: Being one base from a much bigger clone, this may be a read error. The CDR3 region is CASIQPLDSSTQYF. Written as DNA, the CDR3 is TGCGCCAGCATCCAGCCCCTGGACAGTTCAACGCAGTATTTT. The V gene is TRBV4-1, the J gene TRBJ2-3; D might be TRBD1 (6 bases). Germline V gene data show CDR1 as MGHRA and CDR2 as YSYEKL. The CDR3 totals 14 residues. V shed 7 bases and J shed 9 bases, with 20 bases lying between them.

This chain links TRBV9 with TRBJ2-1, with TRBD1 matching 10 bases. Germline V CDR1 and CDR2: SGDLS, YYNGEE. The junction had 9 bases not matched to a gene; V was cut back by 5 bases and J by 7 bases. This CDR3 has 15 amino acids. CDR3 coding DNA: TGTGCCAGCAGGAAGGGACAGGGGAGGGAAAATGAGCAGTTCTTC. Encoded protein: CASRKGQGRENEQFF.

The chain joins TRBV24-1 to TRBJ2-3; D possibly corresponds to TRBD2 (6 bases). Germline CDR1 and CDR2: KGHDR and SFDVKD. This CDR3 has 15 amino acids. The germline V and J ends were trimmed by 3 bases and 4 bases, with 13 bases remaining between them. The CDR3 reads CATSDKGTGADTQYF. The DNA for the CDR3 is TGTGCCACCAGTGATAAGGGGACGGGGGCAGATACGCAGTATTTT.

In this sample, this clonotype turned up many times. The J gene is TRBJ1-5, the V gene TRBV28; D remains ambiguous. The CDR3 is 14 amino acids. V was clipped by 3 bases and J by 3 bases, with 9 bases between them. Germline V gene lookup returns CDR1 MDHEN and CDR2 SYDVKM. The CDR3 DNA reads as TGTGCCAGCAGTTTTAGAAGGGCCAATCAGCCCCAGCATTTT. This codes for CASSFRRANQPQHF. Supplemented by reference TRBV28 and TRBJ1-5, the full variable domain reads DVKVTQSSRYLVKRTGEKVFLECVQDMDHENMFWYRQDPGLGLRLIYFSYDVKMKEKGDIPEGYSVSREKKERFSLILESASTNQTSMYLCASSFRRANQPQHFGDGTRLSIL.

A remark on this clonotype: A much larger clone is a single base away; this may be a read error. The chain joins TRBV6-1 to TRBJ1-6; D call uncertain. The V end was cut by 2 bases, the J end by 10 bases, with 12 bases between. The CDR3 loop spans 14 amino acids. Per the germline V gene, CDR1 is MNHNS and CDR2 is SASEGT. CDR3 region: CASSEREGDSPLHF. The CDR3 DNA reads as TGTGCCAGCAGTGAAAGAGAGGGCGACTCACCCCTCCACTTT.

This clonotype was counted many times. The V gene is TRBV20-1, the J gene TRBJ2-5; TRBD2 aligns across 8 bases. Germline values: CDR1 DFQATT, CDR2 SNEGSKA (reference sequence). CDR3 length equals 14 residues. The V gene end was trimmed by 4 bases and the J gene end by 5 bases; junction bases not matched to a gene: 9. The CDR3 DNA reads as TGCAGTGCTACCCGGACGGGACTAGTGGAGACCCAGTACTTC. It yields the protein CSATRTGLVETQYF.

The gene calls are TRBV27 and TRBJ1-4; TRBD1 matches at 8 bases. The germline gives CDR1 MNHEY, CDR2 SMNVEV (reference sequence). This CDR3 contains 15 residues. Trimming took 2 bases from V and 7 from J; bases not matched to a gene: 6. The CDR3 is CASSLQGQGAEKLFF. CDR3 coding DNA: TGTGCCAGCAGTTTACAAGGACAGGGTGCTGAAAAACTGTTTTTT.